One TCR beta chain is described in this entry. The antigen is undetermined. The protocol was immunoSEQ multiplex PCR, while the TCRdb copy is restricted to in-frame clones and leaves out a portion. The sample carries hundreds of thousands of clones, roughly 77% recorded once. The source of the sample is a study of cytotoxic CD8 clonotypes in ibrutinib-treated CLL. Study-wide background: The samples contained under 300,000 productive templates on average. They also contained an average of roughly 90,000 productive rearrangements. Findings and limits, study-wide: The study found public clonotypes uncommon, contracting or stable on treatment. Sustained-remission and progressing patients had different sampling times.

The sequence came from a human donor with chronic lymphocytic leukemia. Sequences were derived from PBMCs, sampled after 12 months of ibrutinib treatment.

The CDR3 here is CASSYSSGASGELFF. The CDR3 bases are TGTGCCAGCAGTTACTCCTCAGGGGCGAGCGGGGAGCTGTTTTTT. The V call is TRBV6-6, the J call TRBJ2-2; possibly TRBD1 for D (6 bases). The CDR3 spans 15 residues. The germline V gene encodes CDR1 MNHNY and CDR2 SVGAGI (reference sequence). Trimming cost V 0 bases and J 7 bases, with 12 bases left between them.